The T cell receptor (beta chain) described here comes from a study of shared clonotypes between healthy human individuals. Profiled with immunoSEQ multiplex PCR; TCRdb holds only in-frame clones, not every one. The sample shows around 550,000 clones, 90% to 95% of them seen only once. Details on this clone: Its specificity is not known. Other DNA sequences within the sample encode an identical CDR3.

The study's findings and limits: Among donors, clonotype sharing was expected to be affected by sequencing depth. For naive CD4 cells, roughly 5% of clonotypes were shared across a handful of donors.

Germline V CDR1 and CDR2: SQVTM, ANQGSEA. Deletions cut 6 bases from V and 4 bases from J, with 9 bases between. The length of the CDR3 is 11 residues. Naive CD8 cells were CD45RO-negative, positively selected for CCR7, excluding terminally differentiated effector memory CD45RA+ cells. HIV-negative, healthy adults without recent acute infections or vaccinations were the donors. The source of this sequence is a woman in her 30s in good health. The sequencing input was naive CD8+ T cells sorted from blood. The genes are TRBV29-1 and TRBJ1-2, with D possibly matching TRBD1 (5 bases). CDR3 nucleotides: TGCAGCGTCAGGGATTCCTATGGCTACACCTTC. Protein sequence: CSVRDSYGYTF.